Listed here is a single T cell receptor beta chain. TCRdb's copy holds only in-frame clones and misses some; the assay was immunoSEQ multiplex PCR. The table has approximately 190,000 clones, roughly 80% seen once. The data are from a study of blood T cell repertoires in COVID-19. Overall study: Sources were T cells, B-cell-depleted T cells, or PBMCs; the material itself was cDNA or gDNA.

The CDR3 is made up of 15 amino acids. Per the germline V gene, CDR1 is MGHRA and CDR2 is YSYEKL. Deletions cut 2 bases from V and 0 bases from J, with 8 bases between. The rearrangement links TRBV4-1 to TRBJ1-3, with a possible D match to TRBD1 (5 bases). Sequenced input: peripheral blood. The receptor's source is a man aged 55 to 70 with acute or convalescent COVID-19. The CDR3: CASSQQGISGNTIYF. The CDR3 DNA sequence: TGCGCCAGCAGCCAACAGGGAATCTCTGGAAACACCATATATTTT.